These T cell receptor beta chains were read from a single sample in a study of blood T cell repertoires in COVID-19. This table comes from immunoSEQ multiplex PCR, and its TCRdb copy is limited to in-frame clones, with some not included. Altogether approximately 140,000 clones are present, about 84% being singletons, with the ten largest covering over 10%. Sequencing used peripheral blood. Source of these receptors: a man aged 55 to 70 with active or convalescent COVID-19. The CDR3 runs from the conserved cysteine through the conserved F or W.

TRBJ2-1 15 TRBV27 CASSLSSGPNNEQFF
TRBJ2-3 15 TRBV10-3 CAISEGTGGTDTQYF
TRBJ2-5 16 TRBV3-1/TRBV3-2 CASSPGREGVQETQYF
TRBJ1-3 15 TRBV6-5 CASSYSRGTGNTIYF
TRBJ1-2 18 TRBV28 CASSPLTEASSDNYGYTF
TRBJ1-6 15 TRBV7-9 CASTGTGDGDSPLHF
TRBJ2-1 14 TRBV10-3 CAISDGQNYNEQFF
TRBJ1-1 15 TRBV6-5 CASSKLQGGSGEAFF
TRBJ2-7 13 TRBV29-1 CSVQRDNSYEQYF
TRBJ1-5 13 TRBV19 CASSSDTYQPQHF
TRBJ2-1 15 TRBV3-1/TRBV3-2 CASSQGSGTGDGMFF
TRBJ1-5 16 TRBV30 CAWSAGYPYSNQPQHF
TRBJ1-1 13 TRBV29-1 CSVERQANTEAFF
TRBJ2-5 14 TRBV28 CACRGPLAGETQYF